These 16 T cell receptor beta chains came from one sample sequenced in a study of blood T cell repertoires in COVID-19 (dated by TCRdb to about 2020). Library preparation was by the immunoSEQ multiplex PCR assay. TCRdb holds this immuneACCESS table with in-frame rearrangements only. Some clones are missing; in checked studies, unresolved V genes explain under half, and the rest has no known cause. Counted in this sample were 150,000 to 180,000 clones; approximately 85% of them appeared once. In total, the top ten clones hold around 0.63% of the sample. The material sequenced was peripheral blood. These receptors all stem from a man in his sixties with COVID-19, enrolled during active disease.

The chain employs TRBV12-3 or TRBV12-4 and TRBJ2-5; a possible D gene is TRBD2 (6 bases). The CDR3 runs 13 residues. V gave up 6 bases and J gave up 2 bases, with 10 bases separating them. DNA for the CDR3: TGTGCCAGCAGAGGGACTGGACAAGAGACCCAGTACTTC. Its protein is CASRGTGQETQYF.

This clone came up once. V and J are TRBV2 and TRBJ2-1; 7 bases agree with TRBD1. The CDR3 is 14 amino acids. Germline values: CDR1 SNHLY, CDR2 FYNNEI. Trimming removed 3 bases from V and 4 bases from J; junction bases left unmatched: 3. This CDR3 reads CASSDRDSYNEQFF. In DNA form, the CDR3 reads TGTGCCAGCAGTGACAGGGACAGTTACAATGAGCAGTTCTTC. Full variable domain (missing parts from reference TRBV2 and TRBJ2-1): EPEVTQTPSHQVTQMGQEVILRCVPISNHLYFYWYRQILGQKVEFLVSFYNNEISEKSEIFDDQFSVERPDGSNFTLKIRSTKLEDSAMYFCASSDRDSYNEQFFGPGTRLTVL.

This chain connects TRBV7-9 to TRBJ1-4, with D unclear. V lost 2 bases and J 3 bases, leaving 10 bases between the germline ends. The CDR3 is made up of 15 amino acids. Germline assignment: CDR1 SEHNR and CDR2 FQNEAQ (reference sequence). The chain's CDR3 is CASSLMLAPNEKLFF. Here the CDR3 DNA reads TGTGCCAGCAGCTTAATGTTAGCGCCTAATGAAAAACTGTTTTTT.

The chain links TRBV18 to TRBJ1-1; 11 bases are a match to TRBD1. The germline V gene encodes CDR1 KGHSH and CDR2 LQKENI. The CDR3 is made up of 15 amino acids. Germline trimming cut 6 bases from V and 2 bases from J; bases unmatched to any gene: 5. CDR3 nucleotide sequence: TGTGCCAGCTCCGAGGGGACAGGGGGAAACACTGAAGCTTTCTTT. This translates into CASSEGTGGNTEAFF.

The rearrangement joins TRBV10-1 to TRBJ2-1; D gene ambiguous. The CDR3 is 8 amino acids. The V gene's germline CDR1 is WNHNN and CDR2 SYGVQD (reference sequence). V lost 7 bases, J lost 11 bases, and 3 bases lay in between. CDR3 nucleotide sequence: TGCGCCAGCATTAAGCAGTTCTTC. Amino acid sequence: CASIKQFF.

The rearrangement links TRBV5-1 to TRBJ2-2; D is uncertain. Trimming removed 0 bases from V and 4 bases from J, with 7 bases in between. Germline V CDR1 and CDR2: SGHRS, YFSETQ. This CDR3 is 14 amino acids long. The DNA of the CDR3 is TGCGCCAGCAGCTTGGCAGTCAGCACCGGGGAGCTGTTTTTT. It codes for CASSLAVSTGELFF. The full variable domain, in which reference TRBV5-1 and TRBJ2-2 provide the parts outside the CDR3, is KAGVTQTPRYLIKTRGQQVTLSCSPISGHRSVSWYQQTPGQGLQFLFEYFSETQRNKGNFPGRFSGRQFSNSRSEMNVSTLELGDSALYLCASSLAVSTGELFFGEGSRLTVL.

This chain joins TRBV6-5 and TRBJ2-2; TRBD2 matches 8 bases. CDR1 is MNHEY and CDR2 is SVGAGI in the germline V gene. V shed 4 bases and J 6 bases; nucleotides not matched to a gene: 10. This CDR3 is built from 16 residues. This CDR3 is CASSSPGGGTSGELFF. CDR3 DNA sequence: TGTGCCAGCAGTTCCCCGGGAGGGGGAACGTCCGGGGAGCTGTTTTTT.

This chain uses TRBV5-4 with TRBJ2-1; 12 bases map to TRBD2. The CDR3 is 16 residues long. Germline CDR1 SGHNT, CDR2 YYREEE (reference sequence). V lost 4 bases and J lost 8; bases outside the gene matches: 10. CDR3 nucleotides: TGTGCCAGCAGCCTGTCGGCTAGCGGGGGGGCCTATGAGCAGTTCTTC. Translated: CASSLSASGGAYEQFF.

The V and J genes are TRBV11-3 and TRBJ2-3, with TRBD2 matching 8 bases. CDR1 SGHNT and CDR2 YENEEA come from the germline V gene. The trim removed 4 bases at V and 2 bases at J, leaving 11 bases unmatched. This CDR3 contains 17 residues. The DNA for the CDR3 is TGTGCCAGCAGCTCCCCACCTGGCGGGAGGTCCACAGATACGCAGTATTTT. It yields the protein CASSSPPGGRSTDTQYF.

This chain links TRBV7-2 with TRBJ1-2; D ambiguous. The CDR3 runs 14 residues. The germline gives CDR1 SGHTA, CDR2 FQGNSA. V was shortened by 8 bases and J by 8 bases, with 21 bases between the two germline ends. The CDR3 here is CASQKQTGTMGYTF. For the CDR3, the DNA is TGTGCCAGCCAAAAACAAACGGGTACTATGGGCTACACCTTC. The full variable domain, with the rest looked up from reference TRBV7-2 and TRBJ1-2, is GAGVSQSPSNKVTEKGKDVELRCDPISGHTALYWYRQSLGQGLEFLIYFQGNSAPDKSGLPSDRFSAERTGGSVSTLTIQRTQQEDSAVYLCASQKQTGTMGYTFGSGTRLTVV.

This clone turned up a few times. The rearrangement uses TRBV11-2 and TRBJ2-2, with 14 bases identical to TRBD2. Germline V gene data show CDR1 as SGHAT and CDR2 as FQNNGV. This CDR3 comprises 17 residues. With V trimmed by 6 bases and J by 4 bases, 7 bases remained unmatched. The CDR3 loop is CASRADGLAGGTGELFF. Here the CDR3 DNA reads TGTGCCAGCAGAGCCGACGGACTAGCGGGAGGCACCGGGGAGCTGTTTTTT.

V gene TRBV6-2 or TRBV6-3 combines with J gene TRBJ2-1, with TRBD2 matching 9 bases. Germline lookup yields CDR1 MNHEY and CDR2 SVGEGT. The CDR3 has 16 amino acids. With V trimmed by 0 bases and J by 5 bases, 5 bases remained unmatched. This chain's CDR3 is CASSYSSGRINNEQFF. The CDR3 DNA follows: TGTGCCAGCAGTTACTCGAGCGGGAGGATCAACAATGAGCAGTTCTTC.

The genes are TRBV29-1 and TRBJ1-2, with D perhaps TRBD1 (5 bases). Per germline, CDR1 SQVTM and CDR2 ANQGSEA. V gave up 3 bases and J gave up 0 bases, with 26 bases separating them. The CDR3 is 19 residues long. For the CDR3, the DNA is TGCAGCGTTGATACCGCAAAGGGTACGGGGGAAGGGACTAACTATGGCTACACCTTC. Protein product: CSVDTAKGTGEGTNYGYTF.

The V and J genes are TRBV7-2 and TRBJ2-2; 9 bases match TRBD1. This CDR3 region has 16 residues. Trimming took 4 bases from V and 1 from J; bases not matched to a gene: 4. Germline loops: CDR1 SGHTA, CDR2 FQGNSA. CDR3 sequence reads: CASSSTGGRNTGELFF. The CDR3 DNA follows: TGTGCCAGCAGCTCGACAGGGGGGAGGAACACCGGGGAGCTGTTTTTT. The variable domain in full, with the rest retrieved from reference TRBV7-2 and TRBJ2-2, is GAGVSQSPSNKVTEKGKDVELRCDPISGHTALYWYRQSLGQGLEFLIYFQGNSAPDKSGLPSDRFSAERTGGSVSTLTIQRTQQEDSAVYLCASSSTGGRNTGELFFGEGSRLTVL.

V is TRBV28 and J is TRBJ2-5, with D perhaps TRBD2 (5 bases). V was clipped by 2 bases and J by 7 bases, with 14 bases between them. CDR1 MDHEN and CDR2 SYDVKM come from the germline V gene. This CDR3 is built from 14 residues. CDR3 amino acids: CASSLPPGGRTQYF. Here the CDR3 DNA reads TGTGCCAGCAGTTTACCCCCGGGTGGGAGGACCCAGTACTTC.

The rearrangement uses TRBV7-2 and TRBJ1-1; tentatively, D is TRBD1 (5 bases). There are 14 residues in the CDR3. In germline, CDR1 is SGHTA, CDR2 FQGNSA. V lost 4 bases, J lost 0 bases, and 9 bases lay in between. The CDR3 sequence: CASSYQGLNTEAFF. The CDR3 nucleotides are TGTGCCAGCAGCTATCAGGGCCTGAACACTGAAGCTTTCTTT.